The present TCR beta chain was sequenced within a study of cytotoxic CD8 clonotypes in ibrutinib-treated CLL. For the study at large: Responses: roughly 24 partial, 2 complete; after median approximately 70 months, about 15 stayed remitted, 12 progressed. Study observations and caveats: Private clonotypes, not public ones, expanded at ibrutinib response.

This clone was seen more than once but under ten times. Its antigen is still unknown. Repertoires were generated with immunoSEQ multiplex PCR, while TCRdb's copy carries only in-frame clones and drops some. The sample includes 45,000 to 60,000 clones, 56% of them seen just once. V was shortened by 6 bases and J by 2 bases, with 11 bases between the two germline ends. Germline V gives CDR1 SNHLY, CDR2 FYNNEI. The CDR3 has 14 amino acids. This sequence joins TRBV2 and TRBJ1-3; D call uncertain. The source was PBMCs, collected after 24 months of ibrutinib treatment. The TCR was taken from a human donor with chronic lymphocytic leukemia. The CDR3 DNA reads as TGTGCCAGCAGAGGAGAGGGTACTGGAAACACCATATATTTT. Its translation: CASRGEGTGNTIYF.